The T cell receptor (beta chain) described here comes from a study of blood T cells in healthy people across ages. Using a J-beta primer mix together with a sample-barcoded 5' primer, a second PCR was run for roughly 6 to 12 cycles. Researchers report that each sample yielded at least 2.5 million CDR3-containing paired-end reads. TCRdb analysed the 5' RACE reads with MiXCR anew, one entry per CDR3 protein. The sample records some 560,000 distinct CDR3 sequences, approximately 26% being singletons. In germline, CDR1 is MNHEY, CDR2 SMNVEV (reference sequence). This CDR3 is 15 amino acids long. Separately, the same data were catalogued under a study of T cells of mothers and their children.

The V call is TRBV27, the J call TRBJ2-1; the D gene is possibly TRBD2 (6 bases). The closer fit of TRBJ2-7 to the DNA end suggests the J call may be wrong. Specimen: blood. The TCR originated in a boy aged 2 to 9 in good health. The CDR3 sequence is CASSLSIERVYEQYF. As DNA, the CDR3 is TGTGCCAGCAGTTTATCGATCGAGCGGGTCTACGAGCAGTACTTC.